Presented here are 21 T cell receptor beta chains from one specimen sequenced in a study of blood T cell repertoires in COVID-19. The protocol was immunoSEQ multiplex PCR, while the TCRdb copy is restricted to in-frame clones and leaves out a portion. This table holds 65,000 or so clones, over 75% found once. The sequenced sample was peripheral blood. Receptor source: a man aged 45-60 years with active COVID-19.

V gene TRBV5-1 combines with J gene TRBJ2-5; the match to TRBD2 covers 16 bases. The CDR3 has 16 residues. V shed 4 bases, J shed 4 bases, and the junction held 4 bases outside the gene matches. Germline-derived CDR1 and CDR2 are SGHRS and YFSETQ. The CDR3 bases are TGCGCCAGCAGCATGGGACTAGCGGGAGGGATAGAGACCCAGTACTTC. Its translation is CASSMGLAGGIETQYF.

The rearrangement links TRBV19 to TRBJ2-2, with D possibly TRBD1 on 6 matching bases. The V end was cut by 1 base, the J end by 7 bases, with 13 bases between. This CDR3 spans 15 amino acids. Germline CDR1 reads LNHDA; CDR2 reads SQIVND (reference sequence). The CDR3 reads CASSIVQGPDGELFF. CDR3 DNA: TGTGCCAGTAGTATAGTTCAGGGGCCTGACGGGGAGCTGTTTTTT.

The chain couples TRBV7-8 to TRBJ1-5, with D maybe TRBD1 (6 bases). Trimming shortened V by 5 bases and J by 0 bases, and 14 bases separated the two germline ends. Germline CDR1 and CDR2: SGHVS and FQNEAQ. The CDR3 extends over 16 amino acids. The CDR3 loop reads CASSPLDRLSNQPQHF. The DNA for the CDR3 is TGTGCCAGCAGCCCCCTCGACAGGCTTAGCAATCAGCCCCAGCATTTT.

This sequence joins TRBV30 and TRBJ2-5, with 9 bases lining up with TRBD1. This CDR3 region has 15 residues. With 0 bases clipped from V and 2 bases from J, the junction kept 4 bases outside the gene matches. Germline CDR1 reads GTSNPN; CDR2 reads SVGIG (reference sequence). This CDR3 is CAWSVLGTGQETQYF. The CDR3 DNA reads as TGTGCCTGGAGTGTACTGGGGACAGGGCAAGAGACCCAGTACTTC.

This chain joins TRBV7-3 and TRBJ2-5, with D maybe TRBD2 (5 bases). The CDR3 spans 15 residues. V dropped 5 bases and J dropped 2 bases, with 15 bases sitting between them. Germline V CDR1 and CDR2: SGHTA, FQGTGA. CDR3 DNA: TGTGCCAGCAGCCCCTCCGGGATGAGGCAAGAGACCCAGTACTTC. It translates to CASSPSGMRQETQYF.

The chain carries TRBV10-1 and TRBJ2-5; D perhaps matches TRBD2 (5 bases). Germline CDR1 is WNHNN and CDR2 is SYGVQD (reference sequence). There are 15 residues in the CDR3. Trimming pared 2 bases from V and 1 base from J, leaving 11 bases between. The CDR3 sequence is CASSEVGVGQETQYF. The CDR3 nucleotides are TGCGCCAGCAGTGAGGTCGGGGTAGGCCAAGAGACCCAGTACTTC.

This clone was seen just once. The chain links TRBV7-2 to TRBJ1-4; TRBD1 matches 7 bases. Germline CDR1 reads SGHTA; CDR2 reads FQGNSA. The CDR3 has 15 amino acids. J was trimmed by 4 bases and V by 7 bases; bases with no gene match: 9. CDR3 DNA sequence: TGTGCCAGCACCGAACAGGGGTTGATTAATGAAAAACTGTTTTTT. Translating it yields CASTEQGLINEKLFF.

The chain employs TRBV5-1 and TRBJ1-1; D perhaps matches TRBD1 (5 bases). Germline-derived CDR1 and CDR2 are SGHRS and YFSETQ. Trimming pared 3 bases from V and 10 bases from J, leaving 16 bases between. This CDR3 is 13 amino acids long. CDR3 protein: CASSYTGTLRAFF. In DNA, the CDR3 is TGCGCCAGCAGCTACACAGGTACACTGCGAGCTTTCTTT.

The chain joins TRBV27 to TRBJ2-3, with a weak D call TRBD2 (5 bases). The CDR3 is 15 residues long. V was cut by 6 bases and J by 2 bases, with 15 bases left in between. The germline V gene encodes CDR1 MNHEY and CDR2 SMNVEV (reference sequence). In DNA, the CDR3 is TGTGCCAGCAGATCCGCCGGGATCTTCACAGATACGCAGTATTTT. Protein: CASRSAGIFTDTQYF.

This clone was counted only a few times. The genes are TRBV5-1 and TRBJ2-7, with 8 positions matching TRBD1. The CDR3 is made up of 14 amino acids. The germline CDR1 and CDR2 sequences are SGHRS and YFSETQ. V shed 0 bases and J 4 bases; nucleotides not matched to a gene: 3. The DNA of the CDR3 is TGCGCCAGCAGCTTGGTGGGACAGGAGTACGAGCAGTACTTC. This gives the protein CASSLVGQEYEQYF.

V gene TRBV2 combines with J gene TRBJ1-2; no firm D call. The CDR3 covers 13 residues. Germline V CDR1 and CDR2: SNHLY, FYNNEI. Trimming took off 7 bases at V and 3 bases at J, with 12 bases between the two ends. This chain's CDR3 is CASNVFAYYGYTF. The CDR3 bases are TGTGCCAGCAACGTCTTCGCGTACTATGGCTACACCTTC. The variable domain in full, with the rest retrieved from reference TRBV2 and TRBJ1-2, is EPEVTQTPSHQVTQMGQEVILRCVPISNHLYFYWYRQILGQKVEFLVSFYNNEISEKSEIFDDQFSVERPDGSNFTLKIRSTKLEDSAMYFCASNVFAYYGYTFGSGTRLTVV.

The chain has TRBV2 and TRBJ1-2; no definite D call. The V and J ends lost 4 bases and 0 bases respectively, with 9 bases between them. Germline CDR1 reads SNHLY; CDR2 reads FYNNEI. The CDR3 sequence is 14 residues long. CDR3 amino acids: CASSGSSANYGYTF. The CDR3 DNA follows: TGTGCCAGCAGTGGATCCTCAGCTAACTATGGCTACACCTTC.

This clone appeared a single time. This chain links TRBV10-3 with TRBJ2-7, with 8 nucleotides matching TRBD1. Germline CDR1 and CDR2: ENHRY and SYGVKD. The trim removed 6 bases at V and 7 bases at J, leaving 5 bases unmatched. The CDR3 is made up of 12 amino acids. The CDR3 region has the DNA TGTGCCATCAGCGGACAGGGAGATGAGCAGTACTTC. Amino acid sequence: CAISGQGDEQYF.

The chain employs TRBV7-2 and TRBJ2-3, with D perhaps TRBD2 (6 bases). The ends were cut back, 1 base at V and 11 bases at J, with 16 bases in the middle. Per the germline V gene, CDR1 is SGHTA and CDR2 is FQGNSA. This CDR3 region has 14 residues. CDR3 DNA sequence: TGTGCCAGCAGCTTAGTCGTTAGCGGAGAGGTGCAGTATTTT. Encoded protein: CASSLVVSGEVQYF.

The chain couples TRBV6-4 to TRBJ2-1; 14 nucleotides match TRBD2. This CDR3 spans 18 amino acids. The V segment lost 0 bases and the J segment 7 bases; nucleotides outside the gene matches: 8. Germline CDR1 reads MRHNA; CDR2 reads SNTAGT. CDR3 DNA: TGTGCCAGCAGTGACTCTGCGACTAGCGGGAGGGCCAGGAATGAGCAGTTCTTC. Translated: CASSDSATSGRARNEQFF.

This chain uses TRBV7-8 with TRBJ1-2; TRBD1 might be the D (6 bases). CDR1 is SGHVS, CDR2 FQNEAQ, per germline. The CDR3 extends over 15 amino acids. V was clipped by 4 bases and J by 5 bases, with 17 bases between them. The CDR3 region is CASSSTPGTLYGYTF. In DNA, the CDR3 is TGTGCCAGCAGCTCGACCCCCGGGACACTGTATGGCTACACCTTC.

The chain is built from TRBV2 and TRBJ2-3; possible D gene TRBD2, 6 bases. The CDR3 totals 14 residues. Germline lookup yields CDR1 SNHLY and CDR2 FYNNEI. V was trimmed by 1 base and J by 2 bases, leaving 7 bases between them. CDR3 bases: TGTGCCAGCAGTGAAGGGGGGGTCACAGATACGCAGTATTTT. Translating it yields CASSEGGVTDTQYF.

In this sample, this clone is medium-sized. The V gene is TRBV4-1, the J gene TRBJ2-3, with D unclear. Germline assignment: CDR1 MGHRA and CDR2 YSYEKL. The V and J ends lost 2 bases and 2 bases respectively, with 14 bases between them. The CDR3 is 16 amino acids. The CDR3: CASSQPIDTYTDTQYF. The CDR3 DNA reads as TGCGCCAGCAGCCAACCCATTGACACATACACAGATACGCAGTATTTT.

V is TRBV6-5 and J is TRBJ2-7; no reliable D call. The CDR3 has 13 amino acids. V was shortened by 0 bases and J by 4 bases, with 7 bases between the two germline ends. CDR1 and CDR2 from the germline V gene are MNHEY and SVGAGI. CDR3 in DNA: TGTGCCAGCAGTTACTCGCGCGGATACGAGCAGTACTTC. It codes for CASSYSRGYEQYF.

The chain combines TRBV10-3 with TRBJ2-1; 13 nucleotides line up with TRBD2. V was clipped by 5 bases and J by 5 bases; unmatched bases: 9. Germline CDR1 and CDR2: ENHRY and SYGVKD. The CDR3 spans 17 residues. The CDR3 loop reads CAISSPGLAGRDNEQFF. The CDR3 bases are TGTGCCATCAGTTCCCCGGGACTAGCGGGGAGAGACAATGAGCAGTTCTTC.

This chain links TRBV9 with TRBJ1-1; no clear D gene. The CDR3 runs to 14 residues. V lost 4 bases, J lost 7 bases, and 17 bases lay in between. The V gene's germline CDR1 is SGDLS and CDR2 YYNGEE. The CDR3 DNA sequence: TGTGCCAGCAGCTCGCTTGAAACCTACGGTGAAGCTTTCTTT. Its protein is CASSSLETYGEAFF.